This T cell receptor (beta chain) derives from a study of T-cell reconstitution after alpha-beta-depleted transplantation in children. Study-wide points: Surviving recipient T cells and thymic progenitors accounted for the high day-60 TCRbeta diversity observed in some patients. Alpha-beta T cells present about two months after transplant were reported to originate from several hundred expanded graft clones. When one year had passed after transplant, most T-cell counts and diversity came from newly produced T cells.

This clonotype has a count of ten or more. Its antigen is as yet unknown. Unique molecular identifiers were used in preparing the TCRbeta library. One entry per CDR3 protein results from TCRdb running MiXCR on the PCR reads. This repertoire shows 550,000 to 600,000 distinct CDR3 sequences, 20% to 25% found once; its top ten account for 13% to 15%. The germline V and J ends were trimmed by 5 bases and 0 bases, with 1 base remaining between them. The CDR3 covers 11 residues. The germline V gene encodes CDR1 MNHEY and CDR2 SVGEGT. The chain links TRBV6-2 or TRBV6-3 to TRBJ2-5; D gene uncertain. Specimen: PBMCs, mostly from graft donor cells, collected 360 days after TCRalphabeta/CD19-depleted stem cell transplant. This receptor was taken from a boy under three years old who had a stem cell transplant for acute myeloid leukemia, so the T cells may come from the graft donor. This CDR3 is CASSHQETQYF. As DNA, the CDR3 is TGTGCCAGCAGTCACCAAGAGACCCAGTACTTC.